Sequencing of this T cell receptor beta chain was carried out in a study of beta chain features in type 1 diabetes. Whole-study findings and limits: A closer apparent resemblance between naive, central memory and Treg TCRB repertoires was seen in patients than in healthy donors. Type 1 diabetes patients had VDJ junctions that carried fewer insertions and more deletions.

For this clone: What it binds is unknown.

What was sequenced were expressed TCRB transcripts, since all of the isolated RNA had been reverse transcribed. The repertoire was sequenced with immunoSEQ multiplex PCR; TCRdb's copy has only in-frame clones and lacks some. Of 200,000 to 250,000 clones in the sample, less than 15% were seen once. The CDR3 has 15 amino acids. Germline V gives CDR1 MNHNY, CDR2 SVGAGI (reference sequence). V shed 6 bases, J shed 1 base, and the junction held 6 bases outside the gene matches. Staining for CD45RO/CCR7/CD25/CD127/CD95/CD27 allowed sorting of CD4+ naive, central memory, regulatory and stem cell-like memory cells.

The specimen sequenced was naive CD4+ T cells from blood. The TCR was taken from a woman aged 40 to 50 in good health. This chain joins TRBV6-6 and TRBJ1-1; the match to TRBD1 covers 9 bases. CDR3 DNA sequence: TGTGCCAGCAGGAACAGGGGGCAGGAGAACACTGAAGCTTTCTTT. Translation: CASRNRGQENTEAFF.